This T cell receptor beta chain was retrieved from a study of cytomegalovirus exposure and HLA in healthy donors. The study's findings and limits: A reported reduction in N-insertions relative to the 666-donor mean was seen in an Asian-associated ancestry cluster in a later analysis.

CDR3 length: 15 amino acids. Looked up from germline, CDR1 is SEHNR and CDR2 is FQNEAQ (reference sequence). V lost 1 base, J lost 0 bases, and 9 bases lay in between. About this clone: No antigen is known for it.

The PCR made use of 60 Vbeta and 13 Jbeta primers. Method: immunoSEQ multiplex PCR; TCRdb's copy keeps in-frame clones and lacks some. The repertoire holds about 160,000 clones, with approximately 70% as singletons. The source of this sequence is a man in his forties or fifties in good health and CMV-seropositive. The chain combines TRBV7-9 with TRBJ1-2; D might be TRBD1 (6 bases). Sequencing was done on a sample of PBMCs. For the CDR3, the DNA is TGTGCCAGCAGCTTAGTCACAGGGACTAACTATGGCTACACCTTC. Translating it yields CASSLVTGTNYGYTF.